Each of the 30 T cell receptor beta chains below was sequenced from the same sample in a study of tumor and adjacent non-tumor tissue in lung cancer. The library came from three nested PCR rounds adapted from ARM-PCR protocols. TCRdb re-called the multiplex PCR reads through MiXCR, storing one row per CDR3 protein. The sample shows about 90,000 distinct CDR3 sequences, under 80% of them seen only once. RNA was extracted from bulk tissue without any cell sorting. This non-tumor lung sample came from over 3 cm beyond the tumor edge. Sequenced: distant non-tumor lung tissue. The receptors shown here come from a woman aged 45-65 years with non-small cell lung cancer.

About this clonotype: A junction boundary mismatches the germline segment, possibly from a read error. The chain employs TRBV11-2 and TRBJ2-1; 8 nucleotides align to TRBD1. This CDR3 region has 16 residues. The V gene's germline CDR1 is SGHAT and CDR2 FQNNGV. CDR3 nucleotides: TGTGCCATCAGCTTAGAGGCGGGACAGGATATAAATGAGCAGTTCTTC. Its translation: CAISLEAGQDINEQFF.

With respect to this clonotype: At one end the junction does not follow the germline gene, possibly because of a read error. The V gene is TRBV11-2, the J gene TRBJ1-1; tentative D call: TRBD1 (5 bases). Germline CDR1 is SGHAT and CDR2 is FQNNGV. The CDR3 totals 15 residues. This CDR3 reads CAGSLEPGTNSEAFF. Here the CDR3 DNA reads TGTGCCGGCAGCTTAGAGCCGGGGACGAACAGTGAAGCTTTCTTT.

On this clonotype: At one end, the junction sequence differs from germline, possibly due to a read error. The chain has TRBV5-1 and TRBJ1-1; D possibly corresponds to TRBD1 (5 bases). The CDR3 is 13 amino acids. CDR1 SGHRS and CDR2 YFSETQ come from the germline V gene. CDR3 bases: TGCGCCAGCAGTTATCGGGGGAGCACTGAACCTTTCTTT. It yields the protein CASSYRGSTEPFF. The complete variable domain, with remaining parts taken from reference TRBV5-1 and TRBJ1-1, reads KAGVTQTPRYLIKTRGQQVTLSCSPISGHRSVSWYQQTPGQGLQFLFEYFSETQRNKGNFPGRFSGRQFSNSRSEMNVSTLELGDSALYLCASSYRGSTEPFFGQGTRLTVV.

This clonotype was seen ten or more times. The chain recombines TRBV20-1 with TRBJ1-5; D remains ambiguous. The CDR3 runs to 10 residues. Germline V gene sequence: CDR1 DFQATT, CDR2 SNEGSKA (reference sequence). Deletions cut 5 bases from V and 11 bases from J, with 10 bases between. The CDR3 sequence: CSALQQSQHF. CDR3 in DNA: TGCAGTGCTCTCCAACAGTCCCAGCATTTT.

A note on this clonotype: A much larger clone is a single base away; this may be a read error. The CDR3 DNA reads as TGCAGTGCCCGCCCCTCACAACTAGCGGGAGCTTCCTACGAGCAGTACTTC. Protein: CSARPSQLAGASYEQYF. The chain is built from TRBV20-1 and TRBJ2-7; TRBD2 matches 11 bases. This CDR3 is 17 amino acids long. Germline V gene data show CDR1 as DFQATT and CDR2 as SNEGSKA (reference sequence). V dropped 6 bases and J dropped 1; count of bases not matched to a gene: 14.

Note on this clonotype: Because it lacks the conserved phenylalanine or tryptophan at the end, this CDR3 is likely a read error. It is unclear where the CDR3 begins or ends on the DNA, so no DNA is shown, and the CDR3 is as TCRdb lists it. CDR3 sequence reads: CVIEGQGTIQRFL. The chain links TRBV10-3 to TRBJ2-1; TRBD1 is the table's D call and was not checked against the DNA. The CDR3 adds up to 13 amino acids, both ends counted. Germline CDR1 is ENHRY and CDR2 is SYGVKD.

This clonotype was found once. Germline is not matched at one junction end, which may reflect a read error. The chain links TRBV6-2 or TRBV6-3 to TRBJ2-3; D is perhaps TRBD1 (6 bases). The CDR3 has 16 amino acids. The V gene's germline CDR1 is MNHEY and CDR2 SVGEGT. The CDR3 sequence is CASSWGPRGNTDTQYF. CDR3 bases: TGTGCCAGCAGTTGGGGGCCTAGAGGAAACACAGATACGCAATATTTT.

This clonotype is labeled medium-sized. The chain has TRBV20-1 and TRBJ2-3, with D maybe TRBD2 (5 bases). This CDR3 comprises 15 residues. Germline V gene sequence: CDR1 DFQATT, CDR2 SNEGSKA (reference sequence). Trimming pared 6 bases from V and 3 bases from J, leaving 19 bases between. The CDR3: CSAQKRLGETDTQYF. DNA for the CDR3: TGCAGTGCCCAGAAAAGGTTGGGAGAGACAGATACGCAGTATTTT.

The chain links TRBV29-1 to TRBJ1-2, with D perhaps TRBD1 (5 bases). CDR3 length: 18 amino acids. V lost 3 bases and J lost 8, with 31 bases in between. CDR1 and CDR2 (germline): SQVTM, ANQGSEA. CDR3 amino acids: CSVEPPAGEGVKEWGYTF. The CDR3 bases are TGCAGCGTTGAGCCCCCCGCGGGAGAAGGGGTGAAAGAATGGGGCTACACCTTC.

The chain recombines TRBV20-1 with TRBJ1-2; 11 nucleotides agree with TRBD1. CDR3 length: 13 amino acids. Germline CDR1 is DFQATT and CDR2 is SNEGSKA (reference sequence). The V and J ends lost 4 bases and 10 bases, in that order; junction bases with no gene match: 8. The CDR3 DNA sequence: TGCAGTGCTACCGGACAGGGGGCACGGGACTACACCTTC. It translates to CSATGQGARDYTF.

Regarding this clonotype: At one end the junction does not follow the germline gene, possibly because of a read error. This chain connects TRBV29-1 to TRBJ1-1; D might be TRBD1 (6 bases). CDR1 and CDR2 (germline): SQVTM, ANQGSEA. There are 10 residues in the CDR3. CDR3 protein: CSVDARQVHF. The CDR3 DNA reads TGCAGCGTTGATGCTAGACAGGTTCATTTT.

As concerns this clonotype: The conserved closing phenylalanine or tryptophan is absent in this CDR3, likely reflecting a read error. The rearrangement joins TRBV29-1 to TRBJ2-1; TRBD2 is a possible D gene (6 bases). Germline V gives CDR1 SQVTM, CDR2 ANQGSEA. The CDR3 covers 13 residues. The CDR3 region is CGAKKQEGGEQFL. CDR3 coding DNA: TGCGGCGCCAAGAAGCAGGAGGGAGGTGAGCAGTTCTTG.

The chain couples TRBV29-1 to TRBJ1-2, with D unresolved. Trimming removed 5 bases at V and 2 bases at J, with 18 bases between. CDR1 is SQVTM and CDR2 is ANQGSEA in the germline V gene. The CDR3 is 15 amino acids. CDR3 in amino acids: CSVRPRGKKNYGYTF. DNA for the CDR3: TGCAGCGTTCGCCCGCGGGGTAAAAAAAACTATGGCTACACCTTC.

This clonotype has at least ten counts. This chain links TRBV25-1 with TRBJ1-1; unclear D gene. Germline V CDR1 and CDR2: MGHDK, SYGVNS. The V gene lost 1 base and the J gene lost 5 bases, with 14 bases spanning the gap. The CDR3 contains 15 residues. The CDR3 region is CASSESFPRETEAFF. The CDR3 coding sequence is TGTGCCAGCAGTGAATCCTTCCCTCGGGAGACTGAAGCTTTCTTT.

About this clonotype: Compared with germline, one end of the junction differs, possibly owing to a read error. The J gene is TRBJ2-1, the V gene TRBV6-2 or TRBV6-3; 11 positions agree with TRBD2. Germline V CDR1 and CDR2: MNHEY, SVGEGT. The CDR3 is made up of 15 amino acids. CDR3 loop: CVSSPGLAGVIEQFF. The CDR3 nucleotides are TGTGTCAGCAGCCCCGGACTAGCGGGTGTAATCGAGCAGTTCTTC.

As concerns this clonotype: A junction boundary mismatches the germline segment, possibly from a read error. The chain employs TRBV4-1 and TRBJ2-7; D is unresolved. CDR3 length equals 15 residues. CDR1 and CDR2 (germline): MGHRA, YSYEKL. The CDR3 region has the DNA TGCGCCAGCAGCCAAGAGTACCAGTTGGGCTACAAGCACTACTTC. This codes for CASSQEYQLGYKHYF.

A remark on this clonotype: The conserved phenylalanine or tryptophan normally closing the CDR3 is absent here, so this likely arose from a read error. The J gene is TRBJ1-5, the V gene TRBV12-3 or TRBV12-4; TRBD1 is a possible D gene (5 bases). The CDR3 totals 14 residues. The CDR3 is CASTRSRGTQLQHS. DNA for the CDR3: TGTGCCAGCACCAGGTCGAGGGGTACTCAGCTCCAGCATTCT.

In the case of this clonotype: Because the CDR3 is missing its conserved closing phenylalanine or tryptophan, this is likely a read error. The chain links TRBV14 to TRBJ2-1; the match to TRBD2 covers 8 bases. There are 16 residues in the CDR3. Germline V lookup: CDR1 SGHDN, CDR2 FVKESK. V was pared by 1 base and J by 5 bases, with 7 bases of the junction left unmatched. The CDR3 sequence: CASSQANGRVNNEQFL. CDR3 nucleotides: TGTGCCAGCAGCCAAGCTAACGGGAGGGTGAACAATGAGCAGTTCTTA.

The V gene is TRBV12-3 or TRBV12-4, the J gene TRBJ1-4; the match to TRBD1 covers 8 bases. Trimming took 8 bases from V and 9 from J; bases not matched to a gene: 17. The CDR3 runs to 16 residues. CDR3 loop: CASRPHKTGGGKKLFF. CDR3 coding DNA: TGTGCCAGCCGCCCCCACAAAACAGGGGGAGGAAAAAAACTGTTTTTT.

The chain is built from TRBV11-2 and TRBJ2-7, with 12 bases fitting TRBD2. V was clipped by 4 bases and J by 0 bases; unmatched bases: 4. Per germline, CDR1 SGHAT and CDR2 FQNNGV. This CDR3 has 16 amino acids. The CDR3 loop is CASSSRTSGTSYEQYF. The DNA of the CDR3 is TGTGCCAGCAGCTCCCGGACTAGCGGGACCTCCTACGAGCAGTACTTC.

About this clonotype: Given the absence of the conserved phenylalanine or tryptophan at the CDR3 end, a read error is likely. The DNA is omitted, as the CDR3 cannot be located on it reliably, and the CDR3 follows TCRdb's listing. This rearrangement joins TRBV4-1 to TRBJ2-7; the table gives TRBD2 as D, unverified against the DNA. The CDR3 numbers 14 amino acids, ends counted. Germline CDR1 MGHRA, CDR2 YSYEKL. CDR3: CASSQDRGGYELYI.

There are many counts of this clonotype. The genes are TRBV7-9 and TRBJ2-7; TRBD2 aligns across 11 bases. The CDR3 length is 13 residues. The trim removed 8 bases at V and 5 bases at J, leaving 5 bases unmatched. From germline, CDR1 is SEHNR and CDR2 FQNEAQ (reference sequence). The chain's CDR3 is CASAGLAGHEQYF. The CDR3 region has the DNA TGTGCCAGCGCCGGACTAGCGGGCCACGAGCAGTACTTC.

In the case of this clonotype: A read error may account for a junction end that differs from germline. The chain recombines TRBV20-1 with TRBJ1-1; 9 bases line up with TRBD1. The CDR3 loop spans 13 amino acids. Germline values: CDR1 DFQATT, CDR2 SNEGSKA (reference sequence). DNA for the CDR3: TGCAGTGCTGGGAGACAGGGGGGAACTGATGCTTTCTTT. This codes for CSAGRQGGTDAFF.

This clonotype was found a few times. The chain is built from TRBV7-9 and TRBJ2-2, with TRBD1 identical over 9 bases. Germline V gene lookup returns CDR1 SEHNR and CDR2 FQNEAQ (reference sequence). Germline trimming cut 3 bases from V and 3 bases from J; bases unmatched to any gene: 5. This CDR3 spans 16 amino acids. DNA of the CDR3: TGTGCCAGCAGCTTCGACAGGGGGACTTACACCGGGGAGCTGTTTTTT. It codes for CASSFDRGTYTGELFF.

On this clonotype: A read error may be the cause here, since a much bigger clone is one base away. J is TRBJ2-1 and V is TRBV6-1, with 8 bases matching TRBD2. There are 16 residues in the CDR3. Germline assignment: CDR1 MNHNS and CDR2 SASEGT. CDR3 nucleotide sequence: TGTGCCAGCAGTGAAAAGGGAGCGGGAGACGTGAATGGGCAGTTCTTC. Its protein is CASSEKGAGDVNGQFF.

This clonotype was detected only once. Lacking the conserved final phenylalanine or tryptophan, this CDR3 likely reflects a read error. V usage is TRBV2 and J usage is TRBJ2-5; 7 nucleotides align to TRBD1. CDR3 length: 12 residues. Per the germline V gene, CDR1 is SNHLY and CDR2 is FYNNEI. With V trimmed by 8 bases and J by 3 bases, 3 bases remained unmatched. The DNA of the CDR3 is TGTGCCAGCTTGACAGGGAAAGAGACCCAGTACTCA. Translated: CASLTGKETQYS.

In its sample, this clonotype was seen many times. This chain connects TRBV6-5 to TRBJ2-5; perhaps TRBD2 as D (7 bases). Germline-derived CDR1 and CDR2 are MNHEY and SVGAGI. The CDR3 sequence is 14 residues long. The germline V and J ends were trimmed by 2 bases and 5 bases, with 12 bases remaining between them. CDR3 amino acids: CASSYRGADETQYF. In nucleotides, the CDR3 is TGTGCCAGCAGTTACCGGGGGGCCGATGAGACCCAGTACTTC.

To note about this clonotype: The conserved final phenylalanine or tryptophan is absent from the CDR3, which likely points to a read error. The chain combines TRBV7-8 with TRBJ2-3; 12 bases are a match to TRBD2. The V segment lost 7 bases and the J segment 6 bases; nucleotides outside the gene matches: 17. CDR3 length: 18 amino acids. The V gene's germline CDR1 is SGHVS and CDR2 FQNEAQ. In DNA form, the CDR3 reads TGTGCCAGCAACCCTACTTTCCGACTAGCGGGAGCAGTGGATACGCAGTATTAT. Translating it yields CASNPTFRLAGAVDTQYY.

This clonotype was observed at least ten times. This chain connects TRBV5-1 to TRBJ2-7, with TRBD1 as a possible D gene (5 bases). The CDR3 contains 14 residues. CDR1 SGHRS and CDR2 YFSETQ come from the germline V gene. Between the trimmed V and J ends, which lost 0 bases and 3 bases, there was a span of 10 bases. The CDR3 DNA is TGCGCCAGCAGCTTGGAGGGGTTGAGCTACGAGCAGTACTTC. As protein: CASSLEGLSYEQYF.

This chain joins TRBV12-3 or TRBV12-4 and TRBJ2-1; D is tentatively TRBD1 or TRBD2 (5 bases each). Trimming removed 4 bases from V and 9 bases from J, with 19 bases in between. This CDR3 is built from 15 residues. This chain's CDR3 is CASSSPRRGPTEQFF. In DNA form, the CDR3 reads TGTGCCAGCAGTTCCCCGAGACGGGGACCTACTGAGCAGTTCTTC.